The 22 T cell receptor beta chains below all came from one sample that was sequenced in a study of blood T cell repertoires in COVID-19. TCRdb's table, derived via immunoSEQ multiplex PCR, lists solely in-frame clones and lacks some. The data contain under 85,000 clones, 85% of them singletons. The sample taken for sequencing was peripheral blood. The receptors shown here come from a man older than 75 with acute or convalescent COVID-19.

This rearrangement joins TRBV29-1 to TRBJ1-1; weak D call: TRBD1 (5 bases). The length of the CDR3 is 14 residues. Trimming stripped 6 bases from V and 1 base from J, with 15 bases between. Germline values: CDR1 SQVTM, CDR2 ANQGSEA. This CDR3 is CSVGLWVENTEAFF. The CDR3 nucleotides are TGCAGCGTGGGACTTTGGGTAGAGAACACTGAAGCTTTCTTT.

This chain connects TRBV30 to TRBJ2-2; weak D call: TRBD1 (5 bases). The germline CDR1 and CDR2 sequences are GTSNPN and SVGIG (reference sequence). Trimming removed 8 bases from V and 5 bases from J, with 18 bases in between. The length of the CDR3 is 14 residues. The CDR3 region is CARLGRVGTGELFF. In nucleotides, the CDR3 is TGTGCCCGGCTTGGCAGGGTAGGAACCGGGGAGCTGTTTTTT.

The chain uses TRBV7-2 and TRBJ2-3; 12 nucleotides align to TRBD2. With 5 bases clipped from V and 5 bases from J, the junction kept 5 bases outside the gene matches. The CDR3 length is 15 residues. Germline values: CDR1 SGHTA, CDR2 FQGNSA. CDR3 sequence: CASSKMGLAGDTQYF. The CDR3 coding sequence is TGTGCCAGCAGCAAAATGGGACTAGCGGGAGATACGCAGTATTTT.

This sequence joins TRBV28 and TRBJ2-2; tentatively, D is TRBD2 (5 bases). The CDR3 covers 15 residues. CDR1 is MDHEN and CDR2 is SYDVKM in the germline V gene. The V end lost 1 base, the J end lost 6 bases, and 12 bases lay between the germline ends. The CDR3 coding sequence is TGTGCCAGCAGTTTATTTGGGCCCGGGGCCGGGGAGCTGTTTTTT. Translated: CASSLFGPGAGELFF.

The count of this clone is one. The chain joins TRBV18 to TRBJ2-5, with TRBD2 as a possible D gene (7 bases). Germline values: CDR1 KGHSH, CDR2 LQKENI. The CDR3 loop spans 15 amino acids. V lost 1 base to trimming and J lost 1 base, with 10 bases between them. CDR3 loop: CASSPQGGSQETQYF. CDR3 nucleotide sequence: TGTGCCAGCTCACCACAGGGGGGGTCCCAAGAGACCCAGTACTTC.

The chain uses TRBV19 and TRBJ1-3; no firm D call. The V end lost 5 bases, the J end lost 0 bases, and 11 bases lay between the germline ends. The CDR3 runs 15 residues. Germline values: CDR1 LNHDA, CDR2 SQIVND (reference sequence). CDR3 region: CASSSFGYSGNTIYF. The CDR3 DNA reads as TGTGCCAGTAGTTCTTTCGGGTACTCTGGAAACACCATATATTTT.

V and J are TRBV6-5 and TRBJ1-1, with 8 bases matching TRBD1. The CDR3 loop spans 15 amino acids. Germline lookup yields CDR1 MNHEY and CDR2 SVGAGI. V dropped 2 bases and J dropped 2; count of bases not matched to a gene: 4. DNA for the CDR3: TGTGCCAGCAGTTACGGACAGGGCCATAACACTGAAGCTTTCTTT. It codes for CASSYGQGHNTEAFF.

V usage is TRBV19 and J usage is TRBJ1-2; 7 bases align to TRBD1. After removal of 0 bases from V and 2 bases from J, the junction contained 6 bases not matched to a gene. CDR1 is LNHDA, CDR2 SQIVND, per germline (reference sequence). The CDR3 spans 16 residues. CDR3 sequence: CASSIDGGGQNYGYTF. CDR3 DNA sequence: TGTGCCAGTAGTATAGATGGAGGGGGCCAGAACTATGGCTACACCTTC.

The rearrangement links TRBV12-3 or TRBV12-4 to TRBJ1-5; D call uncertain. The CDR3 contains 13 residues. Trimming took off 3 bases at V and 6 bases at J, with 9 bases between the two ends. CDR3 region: CASSFRSGQPQHF. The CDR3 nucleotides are TGTGCCAGCAGTTTCCGGAGCGGTCAGCCCCAGCATTTT.

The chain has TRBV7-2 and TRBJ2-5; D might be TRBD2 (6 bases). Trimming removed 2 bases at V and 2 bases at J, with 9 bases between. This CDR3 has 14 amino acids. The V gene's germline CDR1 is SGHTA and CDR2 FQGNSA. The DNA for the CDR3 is TGTGCCAGCAGCTTAAATAGCGGACAAGAGACCCAGTACTTC. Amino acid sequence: CASSLNSGQETQYF.

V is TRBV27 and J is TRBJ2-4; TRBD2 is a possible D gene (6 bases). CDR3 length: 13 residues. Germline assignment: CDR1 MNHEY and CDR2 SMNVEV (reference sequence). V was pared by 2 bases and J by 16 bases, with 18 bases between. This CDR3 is CASSLRGSGLSYF. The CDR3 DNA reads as TGTGCCAGCAGTTTACGGGGGTCAGGCCTGTCCTACTTC.

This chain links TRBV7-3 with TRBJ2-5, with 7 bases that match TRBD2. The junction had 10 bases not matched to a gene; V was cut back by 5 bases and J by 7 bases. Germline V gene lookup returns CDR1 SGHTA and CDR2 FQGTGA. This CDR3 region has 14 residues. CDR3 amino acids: CASSLGRDPGTQYF. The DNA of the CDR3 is TGTGCCAGCAGCCTAGGGAGGGACCCAGGGACCCAGTACTTC.

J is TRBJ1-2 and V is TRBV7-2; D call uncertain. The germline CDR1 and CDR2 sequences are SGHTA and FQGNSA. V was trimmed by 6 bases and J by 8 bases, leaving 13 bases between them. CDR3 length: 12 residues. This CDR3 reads CASSFTGYGYTF. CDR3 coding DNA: TGTGCCAGCAGTTTTACGGGGTACGGCTACACCTTC.

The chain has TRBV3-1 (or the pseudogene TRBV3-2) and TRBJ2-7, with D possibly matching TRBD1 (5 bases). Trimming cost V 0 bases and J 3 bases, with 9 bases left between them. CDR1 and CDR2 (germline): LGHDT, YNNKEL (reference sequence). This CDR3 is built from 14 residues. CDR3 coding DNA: TGTGCCAGCAGCCAAGAAGGGGTAATCTACGAGCAGTACTTC. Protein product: CASSQEGVIYEQYF.

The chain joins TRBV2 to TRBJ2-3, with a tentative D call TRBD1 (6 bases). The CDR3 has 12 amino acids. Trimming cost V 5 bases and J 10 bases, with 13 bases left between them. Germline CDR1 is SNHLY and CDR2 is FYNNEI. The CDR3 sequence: CASSPESGAQYF. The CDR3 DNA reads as TGTGCCAGCAGTCCCGAATCAGGGGCGCAGTATTTT.

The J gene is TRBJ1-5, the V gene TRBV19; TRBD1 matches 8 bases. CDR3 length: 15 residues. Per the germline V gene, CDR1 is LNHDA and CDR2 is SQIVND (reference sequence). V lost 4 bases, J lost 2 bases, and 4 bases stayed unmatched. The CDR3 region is CASSTGQGRNQPQHF. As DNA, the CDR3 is TGTGCCAGTAGTACAGGACAGGGCCGCAATCAGCCCCAGCATTTT. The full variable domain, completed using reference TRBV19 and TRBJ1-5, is DGGITQSPKYLFRKEGQNVTLSCEQNLNHDAMYWYRQDPGQGLRLIYYSQIVNDFQKGDIAEGYSVSREKKESFPLTVTSAQKNPTAFYLCASSTGQGRNQPQHFGDGTRLSIL.

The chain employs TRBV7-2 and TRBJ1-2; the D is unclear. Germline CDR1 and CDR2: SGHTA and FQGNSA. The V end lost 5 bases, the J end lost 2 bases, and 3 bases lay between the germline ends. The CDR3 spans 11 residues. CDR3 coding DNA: TGTGCCAGCAGCCTAAACTATGGCTACACCTTC. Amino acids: CASSLNYGYTF.

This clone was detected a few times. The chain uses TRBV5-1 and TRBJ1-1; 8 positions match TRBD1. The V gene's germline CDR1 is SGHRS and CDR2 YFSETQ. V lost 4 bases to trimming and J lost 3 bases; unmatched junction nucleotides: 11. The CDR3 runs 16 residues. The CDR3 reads CASSEAGGEEDTEAFF. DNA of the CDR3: TGCGCCAGCAGCGAGGCAGGGGGCGAGGAGGACACTGAAGCTTTCTTT.

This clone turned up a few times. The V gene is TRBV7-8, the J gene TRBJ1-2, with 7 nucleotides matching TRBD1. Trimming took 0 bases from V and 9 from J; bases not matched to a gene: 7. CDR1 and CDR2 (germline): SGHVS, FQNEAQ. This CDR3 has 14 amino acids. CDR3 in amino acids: CASSLALEGARYTF. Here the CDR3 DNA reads TGTGCCAGCAGCTTAGCGCTGGAGGGGGCGCGCTACACCTTC.

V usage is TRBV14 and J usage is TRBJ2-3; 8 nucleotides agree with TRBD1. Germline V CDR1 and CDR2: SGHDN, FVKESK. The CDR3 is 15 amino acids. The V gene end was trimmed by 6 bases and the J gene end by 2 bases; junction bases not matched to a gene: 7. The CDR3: CASRLSGGFTDTQYF. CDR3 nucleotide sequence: TGTGCCAGCAGGCTTTCAGGGGGCTTCACAGATACGCAGTATTTT.

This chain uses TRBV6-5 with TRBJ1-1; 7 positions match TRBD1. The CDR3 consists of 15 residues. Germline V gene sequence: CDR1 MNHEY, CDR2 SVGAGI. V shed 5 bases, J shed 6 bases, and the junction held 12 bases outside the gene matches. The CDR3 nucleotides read TGTGCCAGCAGTCAACCCCGACAGGGTAGCCCTGAAGCTTTCTTT. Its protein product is CASSQPRQGSPEAFF.

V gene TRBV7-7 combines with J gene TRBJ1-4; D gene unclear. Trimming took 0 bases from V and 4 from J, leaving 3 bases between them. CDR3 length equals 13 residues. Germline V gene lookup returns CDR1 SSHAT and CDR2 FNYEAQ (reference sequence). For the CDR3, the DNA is TGTGCCAGCAGCTTAGCGCGTAATGAAAAACTGTTTTTT. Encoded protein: CASSLARNEKLFF.